The 28 T cell receptor beta chains presented below share a single source sample, sequenced in a study of sequential checkpoint blockade in melanoma. Treatment given: randomized to nivolumab then ipilimumab (arm A) or the reverse (arm B). Some clones are missing from TCRdb's copy, which holds only in-frame ones; the method was immunoSEQ multiplex PCR. The data hold some 19,000 clones, with roughly 72% observed a single time. The material sequenced was CD8+ T cells sorted from blood (inferred from file names), taken from a patient given nivolumab and ipilimumab in sequence. These receptor sequences come from a human donor with melanoma.

The V gene is TRBV5-5, the J gene TRBJ2-7; TRBD2 agrees at 9 bases. The J segment lost 1 base and the V segment lost 0 bases, leaving 2 bases of the junction unmatched. The CDR3 runs to 15 residues. Germline CDR1 SGHKS, CDR2 YYEKEE (reference sequence). The CDR3 protein is CASSLGLAGSYEQYF. The DNA of the CDR3 is TGTGCCAGCAGCTTGGGGCTAGCGGGGTCCTACGAGCAGTACTTC.

V gene TRBV15 combines with J gene TRBJ2-7; 7 bases match TRBD1. Germline V gives CDR1 LNHNV, CDR2 YYDKDF (reference sequence). Trimming cost V 5 bases and J 3 bases; bases outside gene matches: 10. The CDR3 extends over 15 amino acids. CDR3 region: CATSPPGTALYEQYF. CDR3 DNA sequence: TGTGCCACCAGCCCGCCCGGGACAGCCCTCTACGAGCAGTACTTC.

The V gene is TRBV9, the J gene TRBJ2-3; no definite D call. The CDR3 consists of 14 residues. Trimming removed 5 bases from V and 1 base from J, with 11 bases in between. Germline assignment: CDR1 SGDLS and CDR2 YYNGEE. CDR3 bases: TGTGCCAGCAGGCCCGGAGAGGGCACAGATACGCAGTATTTT. Translation gives CASRPGEGTDTQYF. Supplemented by reference TRBV9 and TRBJ2-3, the full variable domain reads DSGVTQTPKHLITATGQRVTLRCSPRSGDLSVYWYQQSLDQGLQFLIQYYNGEERAKGNILERFSAQQFPDLHSELNLSSLELGDSALYFCASRPGEGTDTQYFGPGTRLTVL.

In this sample, this clone turned up once. The rearrangement links TRBV19 to TRBJ2-2; TRBD1 aligns across 9 bases. Losses at the gene ends were 7 bases for V and 4 bases for J; bases not matched to a gene: 4. The CDR3 runs to 14 residues. The germline gives CDR1 LNHDA, CDR2 SQIVND (reference sequence). As DNA, the CDR3 is TGTGCCAGTACAGGGACAGGGCCCACCGGGGAGCTGTTTTTT. Translated, it gives CASTGTGPTGELFF. The entire variable domain, with the rest obtained from reference TRBV19 and TRBJ2-2, is as follows: DGGITQSPKYLFRKEGQNVTLSCEQNLNHDAMYWYRQDPGQGLRLIYYSQIVNDFQKGDIAEGYSVSREKKESFPLTVTSAQKNPTAFYLCASTGTGPTGELFFGEGSRLTVL.

In DNA, the CDR3 is TGTGCCAGCAGTGAGTTTTCGGGGGGGGGTGCAGATACGCAGTATTTT. This sequence encodes CASSEFSGGGADTQYF. The genes are TRBV6-4 and TRBJ2-3, with 8 bases matching TRBD2. The CDR3 runs 16 residues. J was trimmed by 4 bases and V by 3 bases; bases with no gene match: 9. The germline CDR1 and CDR2 sequences are MRHNA and SNTAGT.

The CDR3 protein is CASSIDSTGWGLNTEAFF. CDR3 DNA: TGTGCCAGTAGTATAGACTCGACAGGCTGGGGGTTGAACACTGAAGCTTTCTTT. V usage is TRBV19 and J usage is TRBJ1-1; tentatively, D is TRBD1 (6 bases). Germline V lookup: CDR1 LNHDA, CDR2 SQIVND (reference sequence). The CDR3 runs to 18 residues. The V end lost 0 bases, the J end lost 0 bases, and 17 bases lay between the germline ends.

This clone has a handful of counts. The gene calls are TRBV6-1 and TRBJ2-7; 9 nucleotides match TRBD1. V lost 3 bases to trimming and J lost 2 bases; unmatched junction nucleotides: 5. This CDR3 comprises 15 residues. The germline gives CDR1 MNHNS, CDR2 SASEGT. CDR3 residues: CASSDQTGGAYEQYF. CDR3 coding DNA: TGTGCCAGCAGTGACCAGACAGGGGGAGCCTACGAGCAGTACTTC.

The rearrangement joins TRBV7-9 to TRBJ2-3; D is possibly TRBD2 (5 bases). The CDR3 is 15 residues long. V was cut by 5 bases and J by 0 bases, with 12 bases left in between. In germline, CDR1 is SEHNR, CDR2 FQNEAQ (reference sequence). CDR3 residues: CASSRTGASTDTQYF. The CDR3 coding sequence is TGTGCCAGCAGCCGGACTGGAGCTAGCACAGATACGCAGTATTTT.

The J gene is TRBJ2-2, the V gene TRBV13, with a possible D match to TRBD2 (5 bases). Germline V lookup: CDR1 PRHDT, CDR2 FYEKMQ (reference sequence). Deletions cut 2 bases from V and 4 bases from J, with 17 bases between. CDR3 length: 17 amino acids. CDR3: CASSLSDRSTSTGELFF. As DNA, the CDR3 is TGTGCCAGCAGCTTATCCGACCGAAGCACTAGCACCGGGGAGCTGTTTTTT.

The chain is built from TRBV27 and TRBJ2-7, with a weak D call TRBD1 (6 bases). Looked up from germline, CDR1 is MNHEY and CDR2 is SMNVEV (reference sequence). The CDR3 has 13 residues. V dropped 3 bases and J dropped 4 bases, with 10 bases sitting between them. As DNA, the CDR3 is TGTGCCAGCAGTTTCGGACAGATTTACGAGCAGTACTTC. It encodes CASSFGQIYEQYF.

The chain recombines TRBV4-1 with TRBJ1-1; the D gene is possibly TRBD1 (6 bases). This CDR3 has 15 residues. CDR1 and CDR2 from the germline V gene are MGHRA and YSYEKL. Trimming took 1 base from V and 0 from J, leaving 9 bases between them. CDR3 bases: TGCGCCAGCAGCCAAGTGAGGGGGATGAACACTGAAGCTTTCTTT. It specifies CASSQVRGMNTEAFF.

J is TRBJ2-3 and V is TRBV5-4, with D maybe TRBD2 (5 bases). In germline, CDR1 is SGHNT, CDR2 YYREEE (reference sequence). Trimming took 5 bases from V and 5 from J, leaving 15 bases between them. The length of the CDR3 is 14 residues. CDR3 sequence (DNA): TGTGCCAGCAGGGAGGCAGGCGGAATAGATACGCAGTATTTT. It yields the protein CASREAGGIDTQYF.

This chain links TRBV11-2 with TRBJ1-1; D is possibly TRBD1 (6 bases). The V end was cut by 6 bases, the J end by 6 bases, with 14 bases between. The CDR3 loop spans 13 amino acids. Per germline, CDR1 SGHAT and CDR2 FQNNGV. The DNA of the CDR3 is TGTGCCAGCAGGGCCGGGACAAGTCCTGAAGCTTTCTTT. This encodes CASRAGTSPEAFF.

The chain carries TRBV7-2 and TRBJ1-1; TRBD1 matches at 8 bases. Germline lookup yields CDR1 SGHTA and CDR2 FQGNSA. With V trimmed by 2 bases and J by 8 bases, 4 bases remained unmatched. The CDR3 covers 13 residues. The CDR3 nucleotides read TGTGCCAGCAGCTTATCAGGGGGCGGGGAAGCTTTCTTT. Translated: CASSLSGGGEAFF.

V gene TRBV7-9 combines with J gene TRBJ2-7; D gene unclear. The CDR3 has 13 amino acids. Trimming removed 0 bases at V and 1 base at J, with 4 bases between. Looked up from germline, CDR1 is SEHNR and CDR2 is FQNEAQ (reference sequence). This chain's CDR3 is CASSLATSYEQYF. Here the CDR3 DNA reads TGTGCCAGCAGCTTAGCGACTTCCTACGAGCAGTACTTC. Drawing the rest from reference TRBV7-9 and TRBJ2-7, the complete variable domain is DTGVSQNPRHKITKRGQNVTFRCDPISEHNRLYWYRQTLGQGPEFLTYFQNEAQLEKSRLLSDRFSAERPKGSFSTLEIQRTEQGDSAMYLCASSLATSYEQYFGPGTRLTVT.

The V and J genes are TRBV10-2 and TRBJ2-5; TRBD2 aligns across 10 bases. Germline V lookup: CDR1 WSHSY, CDR2 SAAADI. With V trimmed by 8 bases and J by 5 bases, 11 bases remained unmatched. The CDR3 sequence is 15 residues long. The CDR3 DNA reads TGCGCCAGCGGGCTAGCGGGGGTACTTTGGGAGACCCAGTACTTC. It specifies CASGLAGVLWETQYF.

This chain joins TRBV18 and TRBJ1-2; 9 nucleotides align to TRBD1. Germline-derived CDR1 and CDR2 are KGHSH and LQKENI. CDR3 size: 18 residues. The ends lost 3 bases at V and 5 bases at J; junction bases unmatched: 16. The CDR3 here is CASSPDRGSPQERYGYTF. DNA of the CDR3: TGTGCCAGCTCACCGGACAGGGGAAGTCCCCAAGAGAGGTATGGCTACACCTTC.

This chain links TRBV9 with TRBJ2-3; D perhaps matches TRBD2 (6 bases). The germline gives CDR1 SGDLS, CDR2 YYNGEE. The V end lost 3 bases, the J end lost 0 bases, and 14 bases lay between the germline ends. CDR3 length: 16 amino acids. The CDR3 sequence is CASSALLATSTDTQYF. The CDR3 DNA reads as TGTGCCAGCAGCGCACTCCTAGCGACCAGCACAGATACGCAGTATTTT.

The rearrangement uses TRBV27 and TRBJ2-1, with a weak D call TRBD2 (6 bases). This CDR3 region has 13 residues. Looked up from germline, CDR1 is MNHEY and CDR2 is SMNVEV (reference sequence). V was clipped by 5 bases and J by 13 bases, with 18 bases between them. In DNA, the CDR3 is TGTGCCAGCAGTACCCGGGACTCCTTAGGCCAGTTCTTC. It codes for CASSTRDSLGQFF.

The chain has TRBV27 and TRBJ1-4; 7 bases agree with TRBD1. J lost 0 bases, V lost 0 bases, and 7 bases had no gene match. Germline assignment: CDR1 MNHEY and CDR2 SMNVEV (reference sequence). The length of the CDR3 is 18 residues. CDR3 coding DNA: TGTGCCAGCAGTTTATCGAGACAGGGCCCGGCAACTAATGAAAAACTGTTTTTT. Its translation: CASSLSRQGPATNEKLFF.

The chain uses TRBV7-9 and TRBJ1-1; D unresolved. V gave up 8 bases and J gave up 1 base, with 8 bases separating them. The CDR3 has 12 residues. The germline V gene encodes CDR1 SEHNR and CDR2 FQNEAQ (reference sequence). DNA of the CDR3: TGTGCCAGCGGGCTCAGGAACACTGAAGCTTTCTTT. It is translated as CASGLRNTEAFF.

V is TRBV10-3 and J is TRBJ2-7; 8 nucleotides line up with TRBD1. The V gene end was trimmed by 0 bases and the J gene end by 2 bases; junction bases not matched to a gene: 12. Germline CDR1 and CDR2: ENHRY and SYGVKD. CDR3 length equals 18 residues. CDR3 region: CAISESRISDRGAYEQYF. The DNA for the CDR3 is TGTGCCATCAGTGAGTCGCGAATTTCTGACAGGGGAGCCTACGAGCAGTACTTC.

CDR3 in amino acids: CASSQTGQGVEKLFF. The DNA for the CDR3 is TGCGCCAGCAGCCAAACGGGACAGGGGGTTGAAAAACTGTTTTTT. This rearrangement joins TRBV4-3 to TRBJ1-4, with TRBD1 matching over 11 bases. Germline CDR1 and CDR2: LGHNA and YSLEER. The CDR3 covers 15 residues. J gave up 7 bases and V 2 bases, and 3 bases lay outside the gene matches.

The chain uses TRBV7-9 and TRBJ1-2; D gene uncertain. Germline V gives CDR1 SEHNR, CDR2 FQNEAQ (reference sequence). The length of the CDR3 is 11 residues. Trimming took 6 bases from V and 9 from J, leaving 11 bases between them. CDR3 region: CASSTTGSYTF. The CDR3 bases are TGTGCCAGCAGTACCACCGGGAGCTACACCTTC.

As DNA, the CDR3 is TGCGCCAGCAGCCTGAGCTGGGGGGAAAATAATTCACCCCTCCACTTT. Residues: CASSLSWGENNSPLHF. The V gene is TRBV4-1, the J gene TRBJ1-6; maybe TRBD1 (5 bases). The CDR3 is made up of 16 amino acids. Trimming cost V 4 bases and J 5 bases, with 15 bases left between them. Germline CDR1 reads MGHRA; CDR2 reads YSYEKL.

The CDR3 sequence is CASGMTSPVETQYF. The CDR3 coding sequence is TGTGCCAGCGGTATGACTAGTCCGGTAGAGACCCAGTACTTC. The chain is built from TRBV2 and TRBJ2-5; D is possibly TRBD2 (6 bases). The CDR3 runs to 14 residues. Germline V lookup: CDR1 SNHLY, CDR2 FYNNEI. V lost 8 bases and J 4 bases, leaving 17 bases between the germline ends. The full variable domain, with the rest looked up from reference TRBV2 and TRBJ2-5, is EPEVTQTPSHQVTQMGQEVILRCVPISNHLYFYWYRQILGQKVEFLVSFYNNEISEKSEIFDDQFSVERPDGSNFTLKIRSTKLEDSAMYFCASGMTSPVETQYFGPGTRLLVL.

The gene calls are TRBV4-3 and TRBJ2-3; 8 nucleotides align to TRBD2. Unmatched junction bases numbered 6, after V lost 3 bases and J lost 4 bases. Germline CDR1 and CDR2: LGHNA and YSLEER. This CDR3 spans 15 amino acids. CDR3 coding DNA: TGCGCCAGCAGCCAGGTGGCGGGGGGCCCAGATACGCAGTATTTT. Amino acid sequence: CASSQVAGGPDTQYF.

The chain uses TRBV6-5 and TRBJ1-5; weak D call: TRBD1 (6 bases). Germline CDR1 and CDR2: MNHEY and SVGAGI. The CDR3 is 15 amino acids. V shed 5 bases and J shed 8 bases, with 19 bases lying between them. Here the CDR3 DNA reads TGTGCCAGCAGTCCTACAGGGTCGGGTGAAAAGCCCCAGCATTTT. Its protein product is CASSPTGSGEKPQHF.